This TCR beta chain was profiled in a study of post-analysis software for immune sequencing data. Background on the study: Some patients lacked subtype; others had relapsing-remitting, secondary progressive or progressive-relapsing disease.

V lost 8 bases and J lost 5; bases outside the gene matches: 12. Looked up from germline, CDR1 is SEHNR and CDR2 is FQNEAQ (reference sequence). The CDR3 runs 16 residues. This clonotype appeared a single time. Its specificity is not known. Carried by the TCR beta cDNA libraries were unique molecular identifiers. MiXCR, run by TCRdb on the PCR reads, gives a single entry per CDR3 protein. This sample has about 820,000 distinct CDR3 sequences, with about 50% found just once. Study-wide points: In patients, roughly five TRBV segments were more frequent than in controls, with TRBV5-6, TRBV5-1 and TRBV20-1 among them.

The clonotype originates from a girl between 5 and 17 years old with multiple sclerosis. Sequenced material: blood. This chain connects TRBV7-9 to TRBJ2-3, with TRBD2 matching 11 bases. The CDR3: CASEDIAGGVQDTQYF. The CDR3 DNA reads TGTGCCAGCGAGGACATAGCGGGAGGGGTGCAAGATACGCAGTATTTT.